The TCR beta chain described here comes from a study of CD8+ T cells in alopecia areata. This clone appeared a few times. After isolation, RNA underwent reverse transcription to generate cDNA as the sequencing template. Profiled with immunoSEQ multiplex PCR; TCRdb holds only in-frame clones, not every one. The data hold just over 150,000 clones, with about 51% observed a single time. This receptor was identified in a human donor with alopecia areata. This sample comprised CD8+ T cells sorted from blood, obtained at week 0.

The CDR3 DNA follows: TGTGCCAGCAGTGAAAACGGGGAGGAAGATACGCAGTATTTT. Its translation: CASSENGEEDTQYF. The genes are TRBV6-4 and TRBJ2-3; D might be TRBD2 (6 bases). This CDR3 has 14 residues. The V gene's germline CDR1 is MRHNA and CDR2 SNTAGT. V was clipped by 3 bases and J by 5 bases, with 12 bases between them.